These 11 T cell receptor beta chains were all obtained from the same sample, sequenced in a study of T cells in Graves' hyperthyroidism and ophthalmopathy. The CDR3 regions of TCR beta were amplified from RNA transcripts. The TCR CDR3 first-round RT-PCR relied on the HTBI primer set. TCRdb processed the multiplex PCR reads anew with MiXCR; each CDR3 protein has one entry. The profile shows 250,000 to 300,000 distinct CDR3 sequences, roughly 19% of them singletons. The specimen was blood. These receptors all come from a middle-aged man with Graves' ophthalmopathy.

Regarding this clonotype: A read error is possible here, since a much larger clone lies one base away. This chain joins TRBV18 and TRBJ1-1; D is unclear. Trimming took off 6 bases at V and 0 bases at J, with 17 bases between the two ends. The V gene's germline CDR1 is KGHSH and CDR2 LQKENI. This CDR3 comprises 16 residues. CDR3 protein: CASSTRRGEVNTEAFF. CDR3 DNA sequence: TGTGCCAGCTCCACTCGGCGGGGAGAGGTGAACACTGAAGCTTTCTTT. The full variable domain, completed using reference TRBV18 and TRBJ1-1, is NAGVMQNPRHLVRRRGQEARLRCSPMKGHSHVYWYRQLPEEGLKFMVYLQKENIIDESGMPKERFSAEFPKEGPSILRIQQVVRGDSAAYFCASSTRRGEVNTEAFFGQGTRLTVV.

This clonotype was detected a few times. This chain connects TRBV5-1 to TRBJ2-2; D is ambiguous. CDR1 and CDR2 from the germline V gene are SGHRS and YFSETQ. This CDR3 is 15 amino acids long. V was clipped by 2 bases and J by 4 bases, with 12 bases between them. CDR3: CASSFGGLSTGELFF. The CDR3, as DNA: TGCGCCAGCAGCTTCGGTGGGCTAAGCACCGGGGAGCTGTTTTTT.

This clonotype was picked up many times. DNA of the CDR3: TGTGCCAGCAGTTTATTTGGTTCTCGGGACGAGCAGTACTTC. As protein: CASSLFGSRDEQYF. The gene calls are TRBV12-3 or TRBV12-4 and TRBJ2-7; D is ambiguous. This CDR3 region has 14 residues. With 2 bases removed from V and 5 bases from J, the gap between germline ends came to 13 bases.

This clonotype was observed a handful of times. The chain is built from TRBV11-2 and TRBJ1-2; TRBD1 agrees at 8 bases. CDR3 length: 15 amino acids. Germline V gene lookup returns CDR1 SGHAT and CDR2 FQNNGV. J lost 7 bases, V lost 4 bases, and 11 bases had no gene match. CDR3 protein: CASSWERQGASGYTF. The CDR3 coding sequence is TGTGCCAGCAGCTGGGAGCGGCAGGGGGCGTCTGGCTACACCTTC. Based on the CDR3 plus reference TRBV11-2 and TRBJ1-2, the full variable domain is EAGVAQSPRYKIIEKRQSVAFWCNPISGHATLYWYQQILGQGPKLLIQFQNNGVVDDSQLPKDRFSAERLKGVDSTLKIQPAKLEDSAVYLCASSWERQGASGYTFGSGTRLTVV.

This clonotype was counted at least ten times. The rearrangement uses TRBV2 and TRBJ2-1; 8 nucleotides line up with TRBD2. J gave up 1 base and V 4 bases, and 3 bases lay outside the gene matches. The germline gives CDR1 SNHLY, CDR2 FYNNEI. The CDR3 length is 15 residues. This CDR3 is CASSATGGSYNEQFF. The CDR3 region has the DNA TGTGCCAGCAGTGCTACGGGAGGGTCCTACAATGAGCAGTTCTTC.

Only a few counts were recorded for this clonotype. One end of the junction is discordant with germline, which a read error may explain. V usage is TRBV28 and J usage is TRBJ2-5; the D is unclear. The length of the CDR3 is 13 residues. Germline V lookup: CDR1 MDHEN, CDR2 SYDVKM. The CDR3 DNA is TGTGCCAGCAGCGACCCGTACCAAGAGGCCCAGTACTTC. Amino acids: CASSDPYQEAQYF. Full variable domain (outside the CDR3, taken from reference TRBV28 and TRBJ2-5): DVKVTQSSRYLVKRTGEKVFLECVQDMDHENMFWYRQDPGLGLRLIYFSYDVKMKEKGDIPEGYSVSREKKERFSLILESASTNQTSMYLCASSDPYQEAQYFGPGTRLLVL.

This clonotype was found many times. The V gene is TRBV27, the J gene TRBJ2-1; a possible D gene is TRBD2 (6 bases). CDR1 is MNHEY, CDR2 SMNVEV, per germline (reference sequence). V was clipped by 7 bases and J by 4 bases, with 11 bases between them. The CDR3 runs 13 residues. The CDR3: CASMSGRYNEQFF. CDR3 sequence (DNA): TGTGCCAGCATGTCGGGGAGGTACAATGAGCAGTTCTTC.

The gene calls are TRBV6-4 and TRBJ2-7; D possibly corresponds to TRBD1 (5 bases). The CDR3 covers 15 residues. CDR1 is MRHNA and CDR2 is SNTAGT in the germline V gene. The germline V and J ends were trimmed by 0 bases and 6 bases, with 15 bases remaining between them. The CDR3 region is CASSDSTGKPLEQYF. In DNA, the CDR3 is TGTGCCAGCAGTGACTCTACAGGCAAGCCACTCGAGCAGTACTTC.

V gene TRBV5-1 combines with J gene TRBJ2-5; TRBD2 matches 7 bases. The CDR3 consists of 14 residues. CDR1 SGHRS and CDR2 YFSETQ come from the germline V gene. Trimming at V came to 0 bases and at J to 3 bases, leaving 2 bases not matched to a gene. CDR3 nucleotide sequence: TGCGCCAGCAGCTTGGACGGGGGGAAAGAGACCCAGTACTTC. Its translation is CASSLDGGKETQYF.

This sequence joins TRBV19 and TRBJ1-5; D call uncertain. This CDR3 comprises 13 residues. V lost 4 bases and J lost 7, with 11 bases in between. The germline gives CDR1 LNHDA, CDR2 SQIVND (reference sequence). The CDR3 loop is CASSNGGRQPQHF. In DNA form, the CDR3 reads TGTGCCAGTAGTAACGGAGGACGGCAGCCCCAGCATTTT.

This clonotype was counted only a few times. This chain's CDR3 is CASSLGRNRLNSPLHF. CDR3 coding DNA: TGTGCCAGCAGCTTGGGCAGAAACAGACTAAATTCACCCCTCCACTTT. The chain joins TRBV11-2 to TRBJ1-6; D not certain. Trimming pared 3 bases from V and 7 bases from J, leaving 16 bases between. The CDR3 is made up of 16 amino acids. The germline gives CDR1 SGHAT, CDR2 FQNNGV.